This is a list of T cell receptor beta chains from one sample in a study of T-cell reconstitution after alpha-beta-depleted transplantation in children. TCRdb itself ran the PCR reads through MiXCR, one entry per CDR3 protein. The table shows 500,000 or so distinct CDR3 sequences, with around a third occurring only once. The material was PBMCs from the stem cell graft donor, obtained from the stem cell graft. The receptors were gathered from a human donor who donated a stem cell graft to a child with aplastic anemia. CDR3s include the opening cysteine and the closing phenylalanine or tryptophan. The D gene is left open where the match is weak. Expanded clones get a size class; other rows say once, few or many, or leave the size out.

J: TRBJ2-3; size: -; length: 11; D: -; V: TRBV6-6; CDR3: CASTGVDTQYF; DNA: TGTGCCAGCACAGGGGTAGATACGCAGTATTTT
J: TRBJ1-4; size: -; length: 17; D: -; V: TRBV5-1; CDR3: CASSGALGRTTNEKLFF; DNA: TGCGCCAGCAGCGGCGCCCTGGGGAGAACAACTAATGAAAAACTGTTTTTT
J: TRBJ1-1; size: few; length: 13; D: TRBD1; V: TRBV27; CDR3: CASSGDRVTEAFF; DNA: TGTGCCAGCAGTGGGGACAGGGTGACTGAAGCTTTCTTT
J: TRBJ1-3; size: -; length: 15; D: -; V: TRBV29-1; CDR3: CSVEVQGISGNTIYF; DNA: TGCAGCGTTGAAGTGCAGGGGATCTCTGGAAACACCATATATTTT
J: TRBJ1-2; size: -; length: 15; D: -; V: TRBV3-1; CDR3: CASTQDARVNYGYTF; DNA: TGTGCCAGCACCCAAGACGCAAGGGTTAACTATGGCTACACCTTC
J: TRBJ1-2; size: -; length: 11; D: -; V: TRBV6-1; CDR3: CASSYRYGYTF; DNA: TGTGCCAGCAGCTATCGCTATGGCTACACCTTC
J: TRBJ1-1; size: few; length: 13; D: -; V: TRBV7-2; CDR3: CASSLARNAEAFF; DNA: TGTGCCAGCAGCTTAGCGAGAAACGCTGAAGCTTTCTTT
J: TRBJ2-7; size: -; length: 16; D: TRBD2; V: TRBV6-2/TRBV6-3; CDR3: CASSSRGLARPYEQYF; DNA: TGTGCCAGCAGTTCGCGTGGACTAGCGAGGCCCTACGAGCAGTACTTC
J: TRBJ1-2; size: few; length: 13; D: -; V: TRBV20-1; CDR3: CSAATATNYGYTF; DNA: TGCAGTGCTGCGACAGCCACTAACTATGGCTACACCTTC
J: TRBJ1-5; size: -; length: 16; D: TRBD1; V: TRBV12-3/TRBV12-4; CDR3: CASSAGQGASRQPQHF; DNA: TGTGCCAGCAGTGCGGGACAGGGGGCGAGTCGCCAGCCCCAGCATTTT
J: TRBJ1-5; size: -; length: 19; D: TRBD1; V: TRBV15; CDR3: CATSRDSQAGGLGNQPQHF; DNA: TGTGCCACCAGCAGAGATTCCCAGGCAGGGGGTTTAGGCAATCAGCCCCAGCATTTT
J: TRBJ2-3; size: -; length: 12; D: TRBD1; V: TRBV5-1; CDR3: CASSKDREAQYF; DNA: TGCGCCAGCAGCAAAGACAGGGAAGCGCAGTATTTT
J: TRBJ1-2; size: -; length: 16; D: TRBD1; V: TRBV19; CDR3: CASSNAGTGSNYGYTF; DNA: TGTGCCAGTAGTAATGCCGGGACAGGATCTAACTATGGCTACACCTTC
J: TRBJ2-7; size: -; length: 16; D: -; V: TRBV11-2; CDR3: CASSLRPRAGSYEQYF; DNA: TGTGCCAGCAGCTTGAGGCCGAGGGCCGGATCCTACGAGCAGTACTTC
J: TRBJ2-1; size: -; length: 17; D: TRBD2; V: TRBV13; CDR3: CASSLSPRLAAYNEQFF; DNA: TGTGCCAGCAGCTTATCTCCAAGACTAGCGGCTTACAATGAGCAGTTCTTC
J: TRBJ2-1; size: few; length: 16; D: -; V: TRBV4-3; CDR3: CASSPLRAPMGNEQFF; DNA: TGCGCCAGCAGCCCTCTCAGGGCCCCGATGGGCAATGAGCAGTTCTTC
J: TRBJ1-5; size: few; length: 17; D: -; V: TRBV29-1; CDR3: CSVEGRPEKHSNQPQHF; DNA: TGCAGCGTTGAAGGACGCCCGGAAAAGCATAGCAATCAGCCCCAGCATTTT
J: TRBJ1-1; size: -; length: 14; D: TRBD1; V: TRBV9; CDR3: CASSVTGVNTEAFF; DNA: TGTGCCAGCAGCGTGACAGGGGTCAACACTGAAGCTTTCTTT